These 21 T cell receptor beta chains were all obtained from the same sample, sequenced in a study of blood T cell repertoires in COVID-19 (dated by TCRdb to about 2020). Library prep was done by the immunoSEQ multiplex PCR assay. TCRdb limited this immuneACCESS table to in-frame rearrangements with V and J called. A share of clones is missing; checked studies link under half to unresolved V genes, and the rest is unexplained. In all, the sample holds 90,000 to 140,000 clones, and roughly 80% of those were seen once. The biggest ten clones account for roughly a fifth of the sample. Material for sequencing was peripheral blood. All receptors derive from a woman in her seventies with acute or convalescent COVID-19.

A single count supports this clone. This rearrangement joins TRBV10-3 to TRBJ1-2; perhaps TRBD1 as D (5 bases). The germline V gene has CDR1 ENHRY and CDR2 SYGVKD. The CDR3 is 13 residues long. V lost 8 bases to trimming and J lost 2 bases, with 12 bases between them. CDR3 residues: CAISREGNYGYTF. The CDR3 DNA reads TGTGCCATCTCCAGGGAGGGGAACTATGGCTACACCTTC.

This chain links TRBV28 with TRBJ1-2, with 9 positions matching TRBD1. The trim removed 5 bases at V and 7 bases at J, leaving 8 bases unmatched. The CDR3 has 14 residues. The germline V gene has CDR1 MDHEN and CDR2 SYDVKM. Here the CDR3 DNA reads TGTGCCAGCAGTCCCCGGACAGGGGTGGGTGGCTACACCTTC. The encoded protein is CASSPRTGVGGYTF.

This clone was picked up many times. The chain recombines TRBV28 with TRBJ1-1; 7 bases are a match to TRBD1. Germline V gene lookup returns CDR1 MDHEN and CDR2 SYDVKM. The CDR3 has 14 amino acids. J lost 5 bases, V lost 7 bases, and 10 bases had no gene match. DNA of the CDR3: TGTGCCAGCATTAGCACAGGGGTGAGGACTGAAGCTTTCTTT. It translates to CASISTGVRTEAFF.

This chain uses TRBV5-4 with TRBJ1-2, with D maybe TRBD1 (6 bases). The V and J ends lost 7 bases and 6 bases respectively, with 19 bases between them. The CDR3 length is 14 residues. The germline V gene encodes CDR1 SGHNT and CDR2 YYREEE (reference sequence). This chain's CDR3 is CASSKGGRLDGYTF. In nucleotides, the CDR3 is TGTGCCAGCTCTAAGGGGGGGCGCTTGGATGGCTACACCTTC.

V and J are TRBV29-1 and TRBJ2-7; 10 bases map to TRBD1. J gave up 3 bases and V 4 bases, and 3 bases lay outside the gene matches. This CDR3 is 13 amino acids long. The V gene's germline CDR1 is SQVTM and CDR2 ANQGSEA. CDR3 sequence (DNA): TGCAGCGTTGTCCGGGACAGGGGCTACGAGCAGTACTTC. This gives the protein CSVVRDRGYEQYF.

The rearrangement links TRBV11-3 to TRBJ2-6; TRBD1 aligns across 7 bases. The ends lost 5 bases at V and 2 bases at J; junction bases unmatched: 3. The CDR3 contains 15 residues. Germline V gene sequence: CDR1 SGHNT, CDR2 YENEEA. In DNA form, the CDR3 reads TGTGCCAGCAGCCCCGACAGGGCTGGGGCCAACGTCCTGACTTTC. Its translation: CASSPDRAGANVLTF.

The rearrangement joins TRBV5-6 to TRBJ1-3; TRBD1 aligns across 9 bases. There are 13 residues in the CDR3. Unmatched junction bases numbered 4, after V lost 6 bases and J lost 6 bases. Germline assignment: CDR1 SGHDT and CDR2 YYEEEE. The CDR3 DNA is TGTGCCAGCAACCGACAGGGGGAAAACACCATATATTTT. It encodes CASNRQGENTIYF.

V gene TRBV30 combines with J gene TRBJ1-6; D remains ambiguous. Germline assignment: CDR1 GTSNPN and CDR2 SVGIG (reference sequence). The CDR3 has 13 residues. Trimming took 4 bases from V and 9 from J, leaving 13 bases between them. The CDR3, as DNA: TGTGCCTGGACCTACCGGGAGAGTTCACCCCTCCACTTT. Protein product: CAWTYRESSPLHF.

The rearrangement uses TRBV13 and TRBJ2-2; the D is unclear. Germline CDR1 PRHDT, CDR2 FYEKMQ (reference sequence). CDR3 size: 12 residues. The ends were cut back, 8 bases at V and 1 base at J, with 5 bases in the middle. CDR3 DNA: TGTGCCAGCGCAGGGAACACCGGGGAGCTGTTTTTT. Amino acid sequence: CASAGNTGELFF.

The chain joins TRBV3-1 (or the pseudogene TRBV3-2) to TRBJ2-5; TRBD2 aligns across 11 bases. Losses at the gene ends were 4 bases for V and 4 bases for J; bases not matched to a gene: 11. Germline V gives CDR1 LGHDT, CDR2 YNNKEL (reference sequence). The CDR3 covers 17 residues. CDR3 amino acids: CASSPNSGGAGGETQYF. The DNA of the CDR3 is TGTGCCAGCAGCCCGAATAGCGGGGGGGCCGGGGGAGAGACCCAGTACTTC.

This sequence joins TRBV5-4 and TRBJ2-3; TRBD2 matches at 10 bases. Trimming took 3 bases from V and 0 from J; bases not matched to a gene: 4. The CDR3 spans 16 residues. Per the germline V gene, CDR1 is SGHNT and CDR2 is YYREEE (reference sequence). The CDR3 region has the DNA TGTGCCAGCAGCTCGCTGACTAGCGGGAGCACAGATACGCAGTATTTT. Protein: CASSSLTSGSTDTQYF. The whole variable domain, filled in from reference TRBV5-4 and TRBJ2-3, reads ETGVTQSPTHLIKTRGQQVTLRCSSQSGHNTVSWYQQALGQGPQFIFQYYREEENGRGNFPPRFSGLQFPNYSSELNVNALELDDSALYLCASSSLTSGSTDTQYFGPGTRLTVL.

The chain is built from TRBV27 and TRBJ1-6; 7 nucleotides agree with TRBD1. Germline-derived CDR1 and CDR2 are MNHEY and SMNVEV (reference sequence). This CDR3 has 15 amino acids. With 4 bases clipped from V and 7 bases from J, the junction kept 7 bases outside the gene matches. This CDR3 is CASSSGGLSNSPLHF. The CDR3 DNA reads TGTGCCAGCAGTTCAGGGGGTCTTTCAAATTCACCCCTCCACTTT.

This chain links TRBV5-1 with TRBJ2-7, with 15 bases aligning to TRBD2. The CDR3 spans 18 residues. Trimming cost V 4 bases and J 2 bases; bases outside gene matches: 10. Germline lookup yields CDR1 SGHRS and CDR2 YFSETQ. In nucleotides, the CDR3 is TGCGCCAGCAGCAGGTTAACCGGGACTAGCGGGGGGCCCTACGAGCAGTACTTC. Its protein is CASSRLTGTSGGPYEQYF.

The V and J genes are TRBV24-1 and TRBJ2-5; D call uncertain. The CDR3 covers 13 residues. Trimming took 2 bases from V and 5 from J, leaving 8 bases between them. The germline V gene has CDR1 KGHDR and CDR2 SFDVKD. The CDR3 loop reads CATSDSRIETQYF. For the CDR3, the DNA is TGTGCCACCAGTGATTCGAGGATTGAGACCCAGTACTTC.

The chain couples TRBV3-1 (or the pseudogene TRBV3-2) to TRBJ2-3; the D gene is possibly TRBD2 (6 bases). With 0 bases removed from V and 7 bases from J, the gap between germline ends came to 14 bases. The CDR3 is made up of 15 amino acids. Germline CDR1 reads LGHDT; CDR2 reads YNNKEL (reference sequence). As DNA, the CDR3 is TGTGCCAGCAGCCAAGATCTCGTAGCGGCTAATACGCAGTATTTT. This gives the protein CASSQDLVAANTQYF.

This sequence joins TRBV7-8 and TRBJ1-2, with D maybe TRBD1 (6 bases). Trimming took off 3 bases at V and 5 bases at J, with 16 bases between the two ends. The germline CDR1 and CDR2 sequences are SGHVS and FQNEAQ. This CDR3 is built from 15 residues. The CDR3 region has the DNA TGTGCCAGCAGCTTGAGCCCATGGCAGGGGTATGGCTACACCTTC. Translating it yields CASSLSPWQGYGYTF.

The rearrangement uses TRBV6-5 and TRBJ1-1; D possibly corresponds to TRBD1 (5 bases). V shed 5 bases and J shed 2 bases, with 15 bases lying between them. The CDR3 runs 15 residues. Germline values: CDR1 MNHEY, CDR2 SVGAGI. CDR3 nucleotides: TGTGCCAGCAGTCGACTAGACCAGGGTAACACTGAAGCTTTCTTT. This encodes CASSRLDQGNTEAFF.

This chain uses TRBV7-9 with TRBJ1-2; 8 nucleotides line up with TRBD1. The CDR3 loop spans 17 amino acids. Trimming cost V 1 base and J 1 base; bases outside gene matches: 8. Per germline, CDR1 SEHNR and CDR2 FQNEAQ (reference sequence). The CDR3 is CASSLGDRSGNNYGYTF. The CDR3 coding sequence is TGTGCCAGCAGCTTAGGGGACAGGAGTGGCAATAACTATGGCTACACCTTC.

The rearrangement joins TRBV30 to TRBJ1-2; TRBD1 is a possible D gene (5 bases). Germline V gene lookup returns CDR1 GTSNPN and CDR2 SVGIG (reference sequence). V was shortened by 7 bases and J by 5 bases, with 11 bases between the two germline ends. The CDR3 spans 11 residues. Written as DNA, the CDR3 is TGTGCCTCCGGGGGGTGGTATGGCTACACCTTC. This gives the protein CASGGWYGYTF.

The chain carries TRBV7-9 and TRBJ2-3, with D uncertain. The CDR3 spans 16 residues. Trimming cost V 4 bases and J 3 bases, with 17 bases left between them. In germline, CDR1 is SEHNR, CDR2 FQNEAQ (reference sequence). CDR3 nucleotides: TGTGCCAGCAGCTCCCCCCTTGGAACAGCTACAGATACGCAGTATTTT. It yields the protein CASSSPLGTATDTQYF.

This clone was seen a few times. This chain uses TRBV5-5 with TRBJ1-3; D possibly corresponds to TRBD1 (5 bases). Trimming pared 6 bases from V and 1 base from J, leaving 14 bases between. CDR1 is SGHKS, CDR2 YYEKEE, per germline (reference sequence). CDR3 size: 15 residues. The CDR3 DNA sequence: TGTGCCAGCACCCCCGGGGGAAGTTCTGGAAACACCATATATTTT. Its protein is CASTPGGSSGNTIYF.